These 13 T cell receptor beta chains were sequenced from one sample in a study of T-cell memory formation after mild COVID-19. TCRdb re-derived calls from the 5' RACE reads in MiXCR, one entry per CDR3 protein. The data contain about 150,000 distinct CDR3 sequences, approximately 5.7% of them seen just once; the ten biggest clones take up roughly 2.1%. Sequencing was performed on PBMCs or a T cell subset sorted from them (not recorded which). All receptors come from an adult woman who had mild COVID-19 (a few samples of this study predate the infection). Cell type and time point are not known.

This clonotype appeared many times. This sequence joins TRBV5-6 and TRBJ2-4; D uncertain. The V gene lost 0 bases and the J gene lost 2 bases, with 3 bases spanning the gap. From germline, CDR1 is SGHDT and CDR2 YYEEEE. The CDR3 totals 13 residues. Here the CDR3 DNA reads TGTGCCAGCAGCTTGGGCACCAAAAACATTCAGTACTTC. Protein: CASSLGTKNIQYF.

This clonotype was seen a handful of times. The genes are TRBV6-2 or TRBV6-3 and TRBJ2-2; 14 bases align to TRBD2. The CDR3 length is 15 residues. V shed 6 bases and J 6 bases; nucleotides not matched to a gene: 3. Per germline, CDR1 MNHEY and CDR2 SVGEGT. The CDR3 is CASRGTSGSAGELFF. CDR3 DNA: TGTGCCAGCAGAGGGACTAGCGGGAGTGCCGGGGAGCTGTTTTTT.

This clonotype was detected many times. The chain is built from TRBV5-1 and TRBJ2-4, with D tentatively TRBD1 or TRBD2 (5 bases each). The length of the CDR3 is 14 residues. Germline V lookup: CDR1 SGHRS, CDR2 YFSETQ. Trimming took 0 bases from V and 6 from J, leaving 10 bases between them. The CDR3 nucleotides are TGCGCCAGCAGCTTGGATGGGACCAGAAACATTCAGTACTTC. Translation gives CASSLDGTRNIQYF.

This clonotype was seen only a few times. This rearrangement joins TRBV18 to TRBJ2-5; perhaps TRBD1 as D (6 bases). Trimming shortened V by 3 bases and J by 2 bases, and 13 bases separated the two germline ends. This CDR3 spans 15 amino acids. In germline, CDR1 is KGHSH, CDR2 LQKENI. In DNA, the CDR3 is TGTGCCAGCTCACCCCGAGGTGGGACACAAGAGACCCAGTACTTC. Residues: CASSPRGGTQETQYF.

This clonotype was picked up many times. V gene TRBV4-3 combines with J gene TRBJ1-1; no clear D gene. This CDR3 is built from 13 residues. The germline V and J ends were trimmed by 2 bases and 5 bases, with 9 bases remaining between them. CDR1 LGHNA and CDR2 YSLEER come from the germline V gene. CDR3 region: CASSQSTGTEAFF. The CDR3 region has the DNA TGCGCCAGCAGCCAATCAACCGGGACTGAAGCTTTCTTT.

The CDR3 sequence is CASSFVDSNTEAFF. The CDR3, as DNA: TGCGCCAGCAGCTTTGTGGATTCGAACACTGAAGCTTTCTTT. V usage is TRBV5-1 and J usage is TRBJ1-1; D is uncertain. The V gene's germline CDR1 is SGHRS and CDR2 YFSETQ. This CDR3 contains 14 residues. Trimming left V 2 bases short and J 1 base short, with 9 bases between.

The chain links TRBV10-3 to TRBJ2-1; TRBD2 matches at 16 bases. Germline V gene lookup returns CDR1 ENHRY and CDR2 SYGVKD. The trim removed 6 bases at V and 7 bases at J, leaving 12 bases unmatched. The CDR3 is made up of 18 amino acids. The DNA of the CDR3 is TGTGCCATCAGCGCGGGACTAGCGGGAGGGGTTGGTGGGAATGAGCAGTTCTTC. This encodes CAISAGLAGGVGGNEQFF.

This clonotype appeared a few times. The CDR3 reads CASSQGRSNYGYTF. In nucleotides, the CDR3 is TGTGCCAGCAGCCAAGGACGGTCTAACTATGGCTACACCTTC. The chain combines TRBV3-1 with TRBJ1-2; D is unresolved. Deletions cut 1 base from V and 0 bases from J, with 6 bases between. There are 14 residues in the CDR3. Germline V gene sequence: CDR1 LGHDT, CDR2 YNNKEL (reference sequence).

This clonotype was counted many times. V gene TRBV20-1 combines with J gene TRBJ2-1, with 7 bases aligning to TRBD1. The germline V gene encodes CDR1 DFQATT and CDR2 SNEGSKA (reference sequence). The CDR3 spans 14 residues. V lost 5 bases to trimming and J lost 5 bases; unmatched junction nucleotides: 9. The CDR3 spells CSAAPGQLDNEQFF. DNA for the CDR3: TGCAGTGCTGCCCCGGGACAGCTCGACAATGAGCAGTTCTTC.

This clonotype was counted a few times. The chain is built from TRBV6-2 or TRBV6-3 and TRBJ1-1, with D perhaps TRBD1 (5 bases). Trimming pared 6 bases from V and 4 bases from J, leaving 18 bases between. This CDR3 is 15 amino acids long. In germline, CDR1 is MNHEY, CDR2 SVGEGT. The CDR3 sequence is CASRPRGGFGTEAFF. The CDR3 DNA reads TGTGCCAGCAGGCCCCGTGGGGGGTTCGGCACTGAAGCTTTCTTT.

This clonotype showed up many times. The chain has TRBV30 and TRBJ1-2, with TRBD1 identical over 7 bases. After removal of 4 bases from V and 4 bases from J, the junction contained 9 bases not matched to a gene. Germline CDR1 and CDR2: GTSNPN and SVGIG (reference sequence). This CDR3 spans 14 amino acids. CDR3 nucleotide sequence: TGTGCCTGGACCCGGGACAGTGGGTCCTATGGCTACACCTTC. It encodes CAWTRDSGSYGYTF.

This sequence joins TRBV30 and TRBJ2-2; tentative D call: TRBD2 (6 bases). The CDR3 spans 17 residues. Trimming took 5 bases from V and 0 from J, leaving 19 bases between them. Per the germline V gene, CDR1 is GTSNPN and CDR2 is SVGIG (reference sequence). CDR3 in amino acids: CAWQEGMDNANTGELFF. Written as DNA, the CDR3 is TGTGCCTGGCAGGAGGGAATGGACAACGCGAACACCGGGGAGCTGTTTTTT. The complete variable domain, with remaining parts taken from reference TRBV30 and TRBJ2-2, reads SQTIHQWPATLVQPVGSPLSLECTVEGTSNPNLYWYRQAAGRGLQLLFYSVGIGQISSEVPQNLSASRPQDRQFILSSKKLLLSDSGFYLCAWQEGMDNANTGELFFGEGSRLTVL.

The chain links TRBV12-3 or TRBV12-4 to TRBJ1-1; 7 nucleotides agree with TRBD1. V dropped 6 bases and J dropped 0; count of bases not matched to a gene: 10. The CDR3 runs 16 residues. DNA for the CDR3: TGTGCCAGCAGAACACAGGGGCCACTGATGAACACTGAAGCTTTCTTT. Its translation is CASRTQGPLMNTEAFF.